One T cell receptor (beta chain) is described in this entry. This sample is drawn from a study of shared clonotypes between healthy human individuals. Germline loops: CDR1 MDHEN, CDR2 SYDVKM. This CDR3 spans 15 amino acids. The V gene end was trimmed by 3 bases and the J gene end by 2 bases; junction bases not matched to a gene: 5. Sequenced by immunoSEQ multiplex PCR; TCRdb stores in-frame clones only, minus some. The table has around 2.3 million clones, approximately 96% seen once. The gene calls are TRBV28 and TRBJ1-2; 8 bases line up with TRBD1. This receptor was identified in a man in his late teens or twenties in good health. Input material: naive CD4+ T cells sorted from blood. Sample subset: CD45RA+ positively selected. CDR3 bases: TGTGCCAGCAGTTTGCCACGGGACAGGAACTATGGCTACACCTTC. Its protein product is CASSLPRDRNYGYTF.